The 32 T cell receptor beta chains below were found in one sample sequenced in a study of shared clonotypes between healthy human individuals. TCRdb's table, derived via immunoSEQ multiplex PCR, lists solely in-frame clones and lacks some. This sample has about 2.3 million clones, with approximately 95% found just once. Sequencing was carried out using naive CD4+ T cells from PBMCs. Subset noted: CD45RA+ positively selected. The receptors were gathered from a man aged 18 to 30 in good health. Some clones in this sample may be carry-over from other donors' samples.

This clone has more than one count but fewer than ten. The V gene is TRBV5-1, the J gene TRBJ1-2, with unresolved D. The CDR3 contains 12 residues. Germline V CDR1 and CDR2: SGHRS, YFSETQ. V was pared by 4 bases and J by 5 bases, with 9 bases between. The CDR3, as DNA: TGCGCCAGCAGCCCCTCGACATATGGCTACACCTTC. It translates to CASSPSTYGYTF.

The genes are TRBV28 and TRBJ1-5, with 12 bases aligning to TRBD1. The CDR3 contains 18 residues. Germline CDR1 reads MDHEN; CDR2 reads SYDVKM. Unmatched junction bases numbered 11, after V lost 7 bases and J lost 1 base. The CDR3 nucleotides read TGTGCCAGCACTCCTGGGGGACAGGGGGCGACGAGCAATCAGCCCCAGCATTTT. The encoded protein is CASTPGGQGATSNQPQHF.

The J gene is TRBJ2-1, the V gene TRBV28, with 10 bases lining up with TRBD2. Per germline, CDR1 MDHEN and CDR2 SYDVKM. The CDR3 sequence is 15 residues long. The trim removed 7 bases at V and 6 bases at J, leaving 9 bases unmatched. DNA of the CDR3: TGTGCCAGCACCCTGGCCACTAGCGGGATCAATGAGCAGTTCTTC. Translated: CASTLATSGINEQFF.

The rearrangement uses TRBV2 and TRBJ2-6; D is possibly TRBD2 (6 bases). Germline loops: CDR1 SNHLY, CDR2 FYNNEI. CDR3 size: 17 residues. V lost 4 bases and J lost 0, with 13 bases in between. CDR3 residues: CASSVGGALSGANVLTF. CDR3 nucleotide sequence: TGTGCCAGCAGTGTTGGAGGGGCGCTCTCTGGGGCCAACGTCCTGACTTTC.

This clone was found a few times. The gene calls are TRBV2 and TRBJ1-5, with D maybe TRBD1 (5 bases). The CDR3 contains 13 residues. V gave up 3 bases and J gave up 7 bases, with 10 bases separating them. Looked up from germline, CDR1 is SNHLY and CDR2 is FYNNEI. CDR3 sequence reads: CASSDEGIQPQHF. The CDR3, as DNA: TGTGCCAGCAGTGACGAGGGGATCCAGCCCCAGCATTTT.

This sequence joins TRBV7-3 and TRBJ2-5; tentative D call: TRBD2 (5 bases). The CDR3 sequence is 14 residues long. The germline V gene encodes CDR1 SGHTA and CDR2 FQGTGA. Trimming cost V 5 bases and J 10 bases, with 20 bases left between them. Here the CDR3 DNA reads TGTGCCAGCAGCCAAAGCGAGGGTTATAGGCTCCAGTACTTC. Its translation is CASSQSEGYRLQYF.

A remark on this clone: The same CDR3 is also encoded by other DNA sequences in this sample. The V gene is TRBV28, the J gene TRBJ1-4, with D perhaps TRBD1 (5 bases). The CDR3 covers 13 residues. Trimming pared 6 bases from V and 3 bases from J, leaving 8 bases between. The germline V gene encodes CDR1 MDHEN and CDR2 SYDVKM. CDR3 loop: CASRRGANEKLFF. CDR3 sequence (DNA): TGTGCCAGCAGACGGGGGGCTAATGAAAAACTGTTTTTT.

J is TRBJ1-1 and V is TRBV5-4, with D maybe TRBD1 (5 bases). Trimming took 2 bases from V and 2 from J, leaving 10 bases between them. Per the germline V gene, CDR1 is SGHNT and CDR2 is YYREEE (reference sequence). There are 14 residues in the CDR3. CDR3 nucleotide sequence: TGTGCCAGCAGCTTCGACAGACAAAACACTGAAGCTTTCTTT. Encoded protein: CASSFDRQNTEAFF.

This chain connects TRBV11-2 to TRBJ2-3; TRBD2 is a possible D gene (5 bases). From germline, CDR1 is SGHAT and CDR2 FQNNGV. The CDR3 length is 13 residues. Trimming removed 5 bases at V and 4 bases at J, with 10 bases between. The CDR3 reads CASSGRSADTQYF. CDR3 nucleotide sequence: TGTGCCAGCAGCGGGAGATCCGCAGATACGCAGTATTTT.

Details on this clone: A junction boundary mismatches the germline segment, possibly from a read error. The rearrangement links TRBV7-3 to TRBJ2-1, with D possibly matching TRBD2 (5 bases). The CDR3 is 13 residues long. CDR1 is SGHTA and CDR2 is FQGTGA in the germline V gene. As DNA, the CDR3 is TGTGCCAGCAGCCTCAGCGGCGACAAGGAGCAGTTCTTC. This gives the protein CASSLSGDKEQFF.

The CDR3 coding sequence is TGTGCCAGCAGTTATCGAGTGAGGGCGTCCTACAATGAGCAGTTCTTC. This translates into CASSYRVRASYNEQFF. The chain carries TRBV6-5 and TRBJ2-1, with D possibly matching TRBD2 (5 bases). Germline V CDR1 and CDR2: MNHEY, SVGAGI. The CDR3 has 16 residues. The V end was cut by 3 bases, the J end by 1 base, with 13 bases between.

This chain joins TRBV19 and TRBJ2-1, with D maybe TRBD2 (7 bases). CDR1 and CDR2 (germline): LNHDA, SQIVND (reference sequence). This CDR3 comprises 15 residues. Trimming removed 6 bases from V and 3 bases from J, with 15 bases in between. The CDR3 DNA sequence: TGTGCCAGTAGCCTCGCCGGGGGGCTCTACAATGAGCAGTTCTTC. Its translation: CASSLAGGLYNEQFF.

Regarding this clone: Within the sample, other DNA sequences also encode this same CDR3. This chain links TRBV7-3 with TRBJ2-1; D gene uncertain. The CDR3 runs to 14 residues. CDR1 is SGHTA and CDR2 is FQGTGA in the germline V gene. Trimming cost V 2 bases and J 5 bases, with 10 bases left between them. CDR3 sequence: CASSLSGPNNEQFF. CDR3 sequence (DNA): TGTGCCAGCAGCTTATCCGGGCCCAACAATGAGCAGTTCTTC.

This chain joins TRBV18 and TRBJ2-7; a possible D gene is TRBD1 (5 bases). Germline CDR1 reads KGHSH; CDR2 reads LQKENI. V lost 6 bases, J lost 2 bases, and 11 bases lay in between. There are 13 residues in the CDR3. CDR3 sequence: CASSAGQTYEQYF. The CDR3 bases are TGTGCCAGCTCCGCTGGACAAACCTACGAGCAGTACTTC.

This rearrangement joins TRBV15 to TRBJ2-1; perhaps TRBD2 as D (6 bases). There are 14 residues in the CDR3. Trimming shortened V by 4 bases and J by 5 bases, and 12 bases separated the two germline ends. Germline values: CDR1 LNHNV, CDR2 YYDKDF (reference sequence). The CDR3 spells CATSIGRTNNEQFF. The CDR3 DNA reads TGTGCCACCAGCATCGGCCGGACTAACAATGAGCAGTTCTTC. The full variable domain, its missing parts supplied by reference TRBV15 and TRBJ2-1, is DAMVIQNPRYQVTQFGKPVTLSCSQTLNHNVMYWYQQKSSQAPKLLFHYYDKDFNNEADTPDNFQSRRPNTSFCFLDIRSPGLGDTAMYLCATSIGRTNNEQFFGPGTRLTVL.

The chain couples TRBV30 to TRBJ1-5; D remains unclear. The V end was cut by 4 bases, the J end by 7 bases, with 23 bases between. Germline V CDR1 and CDR2: GTSNPN, SVGIG (reference sequence). The CDR3 sequence is 16 residues long. CDR3: CAWTSDRTAGGQPQHF. CDR3 bases: TGTGCCTGGACCAGTGATAGGACCGCGGGAGGCCAGCCCCAGCATTTT.

This chain links TRBV9 with TRBJ2-5; D may correspond to TRBD1 or TRBD2 (5 bases each). V dropped 3 bases and J dropped 1 base, with 13 bases sitting between them. The CDR3 is made up of 15 amino acids. Germline-derived CDR1 and CDR2 are SGDLS and YYNGEE. In DNA form, the CDR3 reads TGTGCCAGCAGCGCGAACACCGGGGCCCAAGAGACCCAGTACTTC. This codes for CASSANTGAQETQYF.

This chain connects TRBV7-3 to TRBJ2-1; D might be TRBD2 (5 bases). The CDR3 contains 15 residues. Trimming took 3 bases from V and 7 from J, leaving 16 bases between them. In germline, CDR1 is SGHTA, CDR2 FQGTGA. The CDR3 spells CASSFLTGSRNEQFF. Here the CDR3 DNA reads TGTGCCAGCAGCTTCCTCACTGGGAGCCGGAATGAGCAGTTCTTC. The full variable domain, with the rest looked up from reference TRBV7-3 and TRBJ2-1, is GAGVSQTPSNKVTEKGKYVELRCDPISGHTALYWYRQSLGQGPEFLIYFQGTGAADDSGLPNDRFFAVRPEGSVSTLKIQRTERGDSAVYLCASSFLTGSRNEQFFGPGTRLTVL.

In its sample, this clone was seen once. The chain combines TRBV11-3 with TRBJ1-5; D is uncertain. This CDR3 has 18 residues. CDR1 and CDR2 (germline): SGHNT, YENEEA. V was cut by 2 bases and J by 2 bases, with 19 bases left in between. CDR3: CASSLYIDLIPGNQPQHF. The CDR3 nucleotides read TGTGCCAGCAGCTTATATATTGATTTAATACCGGGCAATCAGCCCCAGCATTTT.

The chain carries TRBV9 and TRBJ2-7; D call uncertain. Germline-derived CDR1 and CDR2 are SGDLS and YYNGEE. The V end was cut by 0 bases, the J end by 0 bases, with 7 bases between. The CDR3 sequence is 14 residues long. CDR3 nucleotides: TGTGCCAGCAGCGTAGTTGAGAGCTCCTACGAGCAGTACTTC. Its translation is CASSVVESSYEQYF.

This sequence joins TRBV30 and TRBJ1-1; the D is unclear. V lost 3 bases and J 0 bases, leaving 8 bases between the germline ends. The CDR3 has 13 residues. Germline CDR1 is GTSNPN and CDR2 is SVGIG (reference sequence). The CDR3 sequence: CAWSLMMNTEAFF. Written as DNA, the CDR3 is TGTGCCTGGAGCCTAATGATGAACACTGAAGCTTTCTTT.

The genes are TRBV28 and TRBJ1-2; D is undetermined. The CDR3 has 14 amino acids. Trimming removed 5 bases from V and 5 bases from J, with 15 bases in between. Germline V lookup: CDR1 MDHEN, CDR2 SYDVKM. The CDR3 DNA is TGTGCCAGCAGTCACATCTCGTTTTCATATGGCTACACCTTC. Residues: CASSHISFSYGYTF.

In DNA, the CDR3 is TGTGCCAGCAGTTTCGACAGGGACAGGCCTTGGGATCAGCCCCAGCATTTT. The encoded protein is CASSFDRDRPWDQPQHF. The chain recombines TRBV28 with TRBJ1-5; 8 bases are shared with TRBD1. The germline gives CDR1 MDHEN, CDR2 SYDVKM. This CDR3 is 17 amino acids long. Losses at the gene ends were 3 bases for V and 5 bases for J; bases not matched to a gene: 12.

The gene calls are TRBV18 and TRBJ2-7; D call uncertain. This CDR3 region has 14 residues. Deletions cut 2 bases from V and 3 bases from J, with 11 bases between. CDR1 and CDR2 from the germline V gene are KGHSH and LQKENI. The CDR3 protein is CASSPSGGNYEQYF. DNA for the CDR3: TGTGCCAGCTCACCATCTGGCGGAAACTACGAGCAGTACTTC.

The chain uses TRBV6-5 and TRBJ2-5, with D hard to call. TRBJ2-7 explains the end of the DNA better; the J call may be wrong. CDR1 is MNHEY and CDR2 is SVGAGI in the germline V gene. This CDR3 contains 12 residues. The CDR3 DNA is TGTGCCAGCAGTTCGCCTTGGAACGAGCAGTACTTC. It specifies CASSSPWNEQYF.

CDR3 DNA sequence: TGTGCCAGCAGTTTCATCGGTTACGAGCAGTACTTC. Translated, it gives CASSFIGYEQYF. The chain is built from TRBV27 and TRBJ2-7; D is ambiguous. The CDR3 runs to 12 residues. V lost 3 bases and J 4 bases, leaving 7 bases between the germline ends. The V gene's germline CDR1 is MNHEY and CDR2 SMNVEV (reference sequence).

This chain uses TRBV6-1 with TRBJ2-5, with D possibly called TRBD1 or TRBD2 (5 bases each). The length of the CDR3 is 12 residues. Germline lookup yields CDR1 MNHNS and CDR2 SASEGT. V was shortened by 6 bases and J by 5 bases, with 10 bases between the two germline ends. The CDR3 DNA reads as TGTGCCAGCAGACAGTGGGGGGAGACCCAGTACTTC. It encodes CASRQWGETQYF.

The chain recombines TRBV19 with TRBJ2-3, with 7 bases matching TRBD2. Germline assignment: CDR1 LNHDA and CDR2 SQIVND (reference sequence). The CDR3 totals 15 residues. Germline trimming cut 2 bases from V and 4 bases from J; bases unmatched to any gene: 6. The CDR3 bases are TGTGCCAGTAGTATACAGCGGGAAGGTGCAGATACGCAGTATTTT. It is translated as CASSIQREGADTQYF.

The rearrangement uses TRBV2 and TRBJ2-7; D not resolved. Per germline, CDR1 SNHLY and CDR2 FYNNEI. Trimming shortened V by 6 bases and J by 7 bases, and 13 bases separated the two germline ends. This CDR3 spans 12 amino acids. CDR3 in DNA: TGTGCCAGCAGGCTGGAATTTCGGGAGCAGTACTTC. Encoded protein: CASRLEFREQYF.

The V call is TRBV6-5, the J call TRBJ2-1, with unresolved D. CDR1 and CDR2 (germline): MNHEY, SVGAGI. V shed 5 bases and J shed 10 bases, with 15 bases lying between them. This CDR3 is built from 13 residues. CDR3 coding DNA: TGTGCCAGCAGTAAAATTGAAACCATGGAGCAGTTCTTC. It codes for CASSKIETMEQFF.

The CDR3 spells CASKGFGFNFTYWPEKLFF. The CDR3 coding sequence is TGTGCCAGCAAGGGATTCGGGTTTAACTTTACCTATTGGCCTGAAAAACTGTTTTTT. The chain couples TRBV2 to TRBJ1-4; D gene ambiguous. The V gene lost 7 bases and the J gene lost 7 bases, with 31 bases spanning the gap. Germline V gene data show CDR1 as SNHLY and CDR2 as FYNNEI. The CDR3 length is 19 residues.

The rearrangement links TRBV2 to TRBJ2-1; 9 bases align to TRBD2. V lost 10 bases to trimming and J lost 4 bases; unmatched junction nucleotides: 8. From germline, CDR1 is SNHLY and CDR2 FYNNEI. The CDR3 sequence is 14 residues long. CDR3 DNA: TGTGCCACCAACAGACTAGCGGCTTACAATGAGCAGTTCTTC. Translation gives CATNRLAAYNEQFF.